These 3 T cell receptor beta chains share one sample of origin, sequenced in a study of response to subunit inactivated influenza vaccine. TCRdb itself ran the RT-PCR reads through MiXCR, one entry per CDR3 protein. The table records about 800,000 distinct CDR3 sequences, 21% of them present only once. The sample consisted of PBMCs from blood, taken approximately 5 days after vaccination. Source of these receptors: a middle-aged man who received an inactivated influenza vaccine.

This chain joins TRBV5-5 and TRBJ2-5; no definite D call. The germline gives CDR1 SGHKS, CDR2 YYEKEE (reference sequence). The V and J ends lost 1 base and 2 bases respectively, with 6 bases between them. This CDR3 is 13 amino acids long. CDR3 loop: CASSLNPQETQYF. The CDR3 nucleotides read TGTGCCAGCAGCTTGAATCCACAAGAGACCCAGTACTTC.

The chain has TRBV24-1 and TRBJ1-5; D unclear. The V gene's germline CDR1 is KGHDR and CDR2 SFDVKD. V shed 2 bases and J shed 3 bases, with 4 bases lying between them. CDR3 length: 13 residues. The CDR3 protein is CATSDSDNQPQHF. The CDR3 nucleotides are TGTGCCACCAGTGATTCTGACAATCAGCCCCAGCATTTT.

This clonotype was seen only a few times. V gene TRBV10-2 combines with J gene TRBJ1-5; 7 positions match TRBD1. Germline V gene data show CDR1 as WSHSY and CDR2 as SAAADI. J lost 7 bases, V lost 3 bases, and 3 bases had no gene match. CDR3 length equals 13 residues. The CDR3 spells CASSDGGGQPQHF. The CDR3 DNA sequence: TGCGCCAGCAGTGACGGAGGGGGCCAGCCCCAGCATTTT.